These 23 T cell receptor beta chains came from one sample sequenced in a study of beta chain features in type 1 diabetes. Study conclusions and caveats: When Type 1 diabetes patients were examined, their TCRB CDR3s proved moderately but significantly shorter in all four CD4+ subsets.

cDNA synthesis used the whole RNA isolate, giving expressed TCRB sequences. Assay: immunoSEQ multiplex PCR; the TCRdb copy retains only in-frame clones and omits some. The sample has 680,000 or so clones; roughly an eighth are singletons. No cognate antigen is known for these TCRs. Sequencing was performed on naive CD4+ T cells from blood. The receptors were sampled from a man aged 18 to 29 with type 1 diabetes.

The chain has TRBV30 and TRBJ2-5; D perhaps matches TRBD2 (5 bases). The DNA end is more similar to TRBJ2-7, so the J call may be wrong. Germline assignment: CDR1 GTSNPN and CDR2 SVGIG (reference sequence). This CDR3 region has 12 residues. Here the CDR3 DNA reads TGTGCCTGGATTTCAGAGGGCTACGAGCAGTACTTC. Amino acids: CAWISEGYEQYF.

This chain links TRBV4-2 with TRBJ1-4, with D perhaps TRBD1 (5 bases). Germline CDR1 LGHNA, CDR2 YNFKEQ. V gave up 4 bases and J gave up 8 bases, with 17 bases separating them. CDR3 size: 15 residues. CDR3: CASSLEGRGWEKLFF. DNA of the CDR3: TGTGCCAGCAGCCTCGAAGGTAGGGGCTGGGAAAAACTGTTTTTT.

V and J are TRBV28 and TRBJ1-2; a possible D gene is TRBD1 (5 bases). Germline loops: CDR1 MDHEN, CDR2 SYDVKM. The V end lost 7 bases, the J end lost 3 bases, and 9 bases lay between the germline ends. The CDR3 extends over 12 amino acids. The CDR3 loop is CASNQGDYGYTF. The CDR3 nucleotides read TGTGCCAGCAACCAGGGTGACTATGGCTACACCTTC.

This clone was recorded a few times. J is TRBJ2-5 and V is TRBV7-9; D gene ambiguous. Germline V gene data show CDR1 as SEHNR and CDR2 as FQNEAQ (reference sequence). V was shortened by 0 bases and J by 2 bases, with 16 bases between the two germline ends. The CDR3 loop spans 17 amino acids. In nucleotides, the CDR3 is TGTGCCAGCAGCTTAGCTGGGTGGGGAAGGGTACAAGAGACCCAGTACTTC. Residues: CASSLAGWGRVQETQYF.

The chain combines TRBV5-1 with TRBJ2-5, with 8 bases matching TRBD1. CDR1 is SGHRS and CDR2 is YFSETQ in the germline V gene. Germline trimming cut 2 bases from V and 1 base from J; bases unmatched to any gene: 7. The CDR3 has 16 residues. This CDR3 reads CASSLQGGGFQETQYF. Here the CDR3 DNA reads TGCGCCAGCAGCTTACAGGGGGGAGGATTCCAAGAGACCCAGTACTTC.

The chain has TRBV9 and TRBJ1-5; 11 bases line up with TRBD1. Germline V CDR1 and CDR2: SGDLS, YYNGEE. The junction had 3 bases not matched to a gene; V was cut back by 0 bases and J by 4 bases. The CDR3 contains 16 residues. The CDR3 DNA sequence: TGTGCCAGCAGCGTAGCGGGACAGGGGGGTAATCAGCCCCAGCATTTT. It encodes CASSVAGQGGNQPQHF.

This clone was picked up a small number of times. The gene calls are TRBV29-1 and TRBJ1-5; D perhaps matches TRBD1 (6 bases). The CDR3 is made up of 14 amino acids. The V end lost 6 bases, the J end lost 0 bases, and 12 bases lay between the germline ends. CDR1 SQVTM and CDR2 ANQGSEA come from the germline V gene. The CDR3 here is CSVSQGNSNQPQHF. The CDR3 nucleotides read TGCAGCGTAAGTCAGGGGAATAGCAATCAGCCCCAGCATTTT.

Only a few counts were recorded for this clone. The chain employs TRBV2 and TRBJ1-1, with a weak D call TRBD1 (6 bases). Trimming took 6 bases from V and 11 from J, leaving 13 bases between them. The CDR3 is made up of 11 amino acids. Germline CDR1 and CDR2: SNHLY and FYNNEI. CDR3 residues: CASRTQGAAFF. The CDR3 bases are TGTGCCAGCAGGACACAGGGTGCGGCTTTCTTT.

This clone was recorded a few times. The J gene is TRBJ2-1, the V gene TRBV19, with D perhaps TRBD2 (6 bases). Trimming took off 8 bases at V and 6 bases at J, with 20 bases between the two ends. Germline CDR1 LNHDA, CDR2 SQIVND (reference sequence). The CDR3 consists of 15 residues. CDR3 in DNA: TGTGCCAGTGGAACCGGGACGGGGGTCGGCAATGAGCAGTTCTTC. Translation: CASGTGTGVGNEQFF.

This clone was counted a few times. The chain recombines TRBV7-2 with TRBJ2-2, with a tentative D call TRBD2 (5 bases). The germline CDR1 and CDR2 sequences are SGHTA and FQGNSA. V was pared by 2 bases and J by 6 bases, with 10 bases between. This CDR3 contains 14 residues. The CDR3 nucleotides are TGTGCCAGCAGCTTAAGTGAGGGCGCCGGGGAGCTGTTTTTT. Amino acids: CASSLSEGAGELFF.

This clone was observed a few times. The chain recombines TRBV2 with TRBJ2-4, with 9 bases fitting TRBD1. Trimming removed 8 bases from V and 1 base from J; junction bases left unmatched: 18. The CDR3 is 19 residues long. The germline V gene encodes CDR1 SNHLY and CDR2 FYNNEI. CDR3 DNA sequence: TGTGCCAGCCTTGGAAAAGGACAGGGGACATCTCGGGCCAAAAACATTCAGTACTTC. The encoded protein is CASLGKGQGTSRAKNIQYF.

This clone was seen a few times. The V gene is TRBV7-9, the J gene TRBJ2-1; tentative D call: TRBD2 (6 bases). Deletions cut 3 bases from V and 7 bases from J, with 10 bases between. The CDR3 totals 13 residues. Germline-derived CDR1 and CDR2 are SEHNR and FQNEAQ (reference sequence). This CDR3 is CASSFLRGNEQFF. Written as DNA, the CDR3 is TGTGCCAGCAGCTTTTTACGGGGGAATGAGCAGTTCTTC.

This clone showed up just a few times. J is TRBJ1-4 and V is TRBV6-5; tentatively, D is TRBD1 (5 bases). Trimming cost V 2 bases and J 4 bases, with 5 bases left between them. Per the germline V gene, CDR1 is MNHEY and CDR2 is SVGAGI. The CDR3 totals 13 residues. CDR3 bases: TGTGCCAGCAGTTACGACAGTAATGAAAAACTGTTTTTT. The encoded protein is CASSYDSNEKLFF.

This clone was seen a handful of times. CDR3 loop: CASSLTYQETQYF. CDR3 bases: TGCGCCAGCAGCTTGACGTACCAAGAGACCCAGTACTTC. This chain links TRBV5-1 with TRBJ2-5; D is unclear. The CDR3 is 13 residues long. V was trimmed by 1 base and J by 0 bases, leaving 4 bases between them. CDR1 SGHRS and CDR2 YFSETQ come from the germline V gene.

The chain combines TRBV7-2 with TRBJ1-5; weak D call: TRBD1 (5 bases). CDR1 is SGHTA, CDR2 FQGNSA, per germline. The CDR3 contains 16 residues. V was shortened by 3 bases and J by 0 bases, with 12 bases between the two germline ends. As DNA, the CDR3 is TGTGCCAGCAGCTTTACAGGAGCTCATAGCAATCAGCCCCAGCATTTT. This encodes CASSFTGAHSNQPQHF.

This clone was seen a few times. Written as DNA, the CDR3 is TGTGCCAGCAGTCGGGACAGGGTCAGGGACACCATATATTTT. Translating gives CASSRDRVRDTIYF. The J gene is TRBJ1-3, the V gene TRBV7-8; 9 bases map to TRBD1. V gave up 6 bases and J gave up 8 bases; unmatched junction bases: 8. There are 14 residues in the CDR3. CDR1 is SGHVS, CDR2 FQNEAQ, per germline.

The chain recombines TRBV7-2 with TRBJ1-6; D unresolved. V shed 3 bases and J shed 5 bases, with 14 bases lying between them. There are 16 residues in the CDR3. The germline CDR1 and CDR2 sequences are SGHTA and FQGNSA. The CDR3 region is CASSLHGRKNNSPLHF. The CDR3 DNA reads TGTGCCAGCAGCTTGCATGGCAGAAAGAATAATTCACCCCTCCACTTT.

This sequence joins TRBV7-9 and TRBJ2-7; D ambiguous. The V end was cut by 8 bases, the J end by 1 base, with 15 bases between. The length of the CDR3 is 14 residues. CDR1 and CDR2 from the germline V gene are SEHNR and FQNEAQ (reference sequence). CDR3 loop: CASPGPIPSYEQYF. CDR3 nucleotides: TGTGCCAGCCCGGGTCCAATACCATCCTACGAGCAGTACTTC.

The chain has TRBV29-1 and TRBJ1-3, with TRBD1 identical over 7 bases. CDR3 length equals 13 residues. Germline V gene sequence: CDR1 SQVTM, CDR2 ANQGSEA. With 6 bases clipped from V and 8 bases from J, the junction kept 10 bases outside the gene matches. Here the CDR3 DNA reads TGCAGCGTGACTCCCGACAGGGCAGACACCATATATTTT. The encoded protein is CSVTPDRADTIYF.

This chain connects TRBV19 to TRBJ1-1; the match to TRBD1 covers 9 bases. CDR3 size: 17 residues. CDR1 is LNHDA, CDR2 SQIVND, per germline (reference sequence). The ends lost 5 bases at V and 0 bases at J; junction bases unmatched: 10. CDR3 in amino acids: CASSEDFGQGMNTEAFF. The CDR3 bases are TGTGCCAGTAGTGAAGATTTTGGACAGGGGATGAACACTGAAGCTTTCTTT.

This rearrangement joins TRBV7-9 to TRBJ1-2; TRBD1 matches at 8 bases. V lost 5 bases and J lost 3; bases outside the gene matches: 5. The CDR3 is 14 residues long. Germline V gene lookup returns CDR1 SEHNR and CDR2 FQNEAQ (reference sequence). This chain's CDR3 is CASSQPDRDYGYTF. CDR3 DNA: TGTGCCAGCAGCCAACCGGACAGGGACTATGGCTACACCTTC.

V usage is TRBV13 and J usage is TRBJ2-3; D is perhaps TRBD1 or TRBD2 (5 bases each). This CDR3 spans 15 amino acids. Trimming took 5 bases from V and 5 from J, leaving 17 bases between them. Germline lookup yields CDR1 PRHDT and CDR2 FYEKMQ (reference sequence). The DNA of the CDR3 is TGTGCCAGCAGCCTCGACCCGACGAGGGGAGATACGCAGTATTTT. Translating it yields CASSLDPTRGDTQYF.

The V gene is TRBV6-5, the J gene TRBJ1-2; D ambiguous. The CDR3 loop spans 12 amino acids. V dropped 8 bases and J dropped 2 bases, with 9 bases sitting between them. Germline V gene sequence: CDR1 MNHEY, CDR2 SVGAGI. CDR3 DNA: TGTGCCAGCCGCGAACGGAACTATGGCTACACCTTC. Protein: CASRERNYGYTF.